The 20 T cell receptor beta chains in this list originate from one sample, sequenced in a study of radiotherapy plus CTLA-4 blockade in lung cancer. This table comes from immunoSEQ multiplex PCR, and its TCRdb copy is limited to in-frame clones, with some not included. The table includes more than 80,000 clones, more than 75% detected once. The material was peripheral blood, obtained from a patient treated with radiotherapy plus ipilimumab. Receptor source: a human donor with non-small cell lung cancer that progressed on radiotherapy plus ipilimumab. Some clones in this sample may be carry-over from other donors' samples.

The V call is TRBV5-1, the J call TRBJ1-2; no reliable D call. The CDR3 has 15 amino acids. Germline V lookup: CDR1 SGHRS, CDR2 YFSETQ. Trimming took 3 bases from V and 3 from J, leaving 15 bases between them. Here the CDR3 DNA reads TGCGCCAGCAGCTCACGGGAAGGGTTCGACTATGGCTACACCTTC. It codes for CASSSREGFDYGYTF.

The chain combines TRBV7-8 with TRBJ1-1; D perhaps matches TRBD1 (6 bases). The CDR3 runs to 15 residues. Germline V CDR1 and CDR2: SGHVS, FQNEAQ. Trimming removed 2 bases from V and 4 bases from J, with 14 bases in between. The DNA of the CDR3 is TGTGCCAGCAGCTTACCTACCACAGGGCTCACTGAAGCTTTCTTT. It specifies CASSLPTTGLTEAFF.

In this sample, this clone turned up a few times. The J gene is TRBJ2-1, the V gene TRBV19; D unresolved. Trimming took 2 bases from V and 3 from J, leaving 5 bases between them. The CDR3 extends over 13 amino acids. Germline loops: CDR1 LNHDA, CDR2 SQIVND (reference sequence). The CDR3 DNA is TGTGCCAGTAGTATATTCGGCTACAATGAGCAGTTCTTC. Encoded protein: CASSIFGYNEQFF.

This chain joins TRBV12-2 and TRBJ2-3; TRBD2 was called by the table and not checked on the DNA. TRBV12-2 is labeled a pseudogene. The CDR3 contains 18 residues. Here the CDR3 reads CASRLGRGAPPSTDTQYF. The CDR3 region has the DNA TGTGCAAGTCGCTTAGGCCGGGGGGCACCCCCTAGCACAGATACGCAGTATTTT.

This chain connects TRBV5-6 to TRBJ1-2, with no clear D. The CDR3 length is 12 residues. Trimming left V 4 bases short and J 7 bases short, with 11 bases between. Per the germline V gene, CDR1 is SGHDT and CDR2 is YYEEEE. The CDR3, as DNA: TGTGCCAGCAGCCCCCGGGGAGGTGGCTACACCTTC. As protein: CASSPRGGGYTF.

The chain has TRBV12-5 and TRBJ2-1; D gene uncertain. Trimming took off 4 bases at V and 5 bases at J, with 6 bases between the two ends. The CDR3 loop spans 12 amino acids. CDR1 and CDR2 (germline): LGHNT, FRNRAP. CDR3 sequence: CASGSTHNEQFF. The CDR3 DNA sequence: TGTGCTAGTGGTTCAACTCACAATGAGCAGTTCTTC. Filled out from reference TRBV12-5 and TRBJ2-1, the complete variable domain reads DARVTQTPRHKVTEMGQEVTMRCQPILGHNTVFWYRQTMMQGLELLAYFRNRAPLDDSGMPKDRFSAEMPDATLATLKIQPSEPRDSAVYFCASGSTHNEQFFGPGTRLTVL.

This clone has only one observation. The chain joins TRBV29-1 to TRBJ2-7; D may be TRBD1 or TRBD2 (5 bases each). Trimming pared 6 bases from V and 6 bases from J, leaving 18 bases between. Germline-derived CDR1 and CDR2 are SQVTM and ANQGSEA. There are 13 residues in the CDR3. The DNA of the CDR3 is TGCAGCGTCACCTGGGGGTTCGGATCCGAGCAGTACTTC. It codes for CSVTWGFGSEQYF.

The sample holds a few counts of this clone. The CDR3 here is CASTLGGVNEKLFF. As DNA, the CDR3 is TGTGCCAGCACCCTGGGAGGGGTTAATGAAAAACTGTTTTTT. V gene TRBV5-6 combines with J gene TRBJ1-4; the D gene is possibly TRBD1 (5 bases). The V gene's germline CDR1 is SGHDT and CDR2 YYEEEE. Trimming removed 6 bases at V and 4 bases at J, with 13 bases between. CDR3 length: 14 amino acids.

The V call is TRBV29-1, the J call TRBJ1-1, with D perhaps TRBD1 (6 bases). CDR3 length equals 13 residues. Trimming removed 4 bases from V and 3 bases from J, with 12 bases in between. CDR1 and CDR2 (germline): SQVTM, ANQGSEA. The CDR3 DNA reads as TGCAGCGTTGGGGACACGAGACACACTGAAGCTTTCTTT. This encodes CSVGDTRHTEAFF.

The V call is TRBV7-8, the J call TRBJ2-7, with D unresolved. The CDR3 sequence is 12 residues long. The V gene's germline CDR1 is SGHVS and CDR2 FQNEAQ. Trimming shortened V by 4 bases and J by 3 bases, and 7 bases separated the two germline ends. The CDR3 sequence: CASSSLLYEQYF. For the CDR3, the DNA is TGTGCCAGCAGCTCCCTCCTCTACGAGCAGTACTTC.

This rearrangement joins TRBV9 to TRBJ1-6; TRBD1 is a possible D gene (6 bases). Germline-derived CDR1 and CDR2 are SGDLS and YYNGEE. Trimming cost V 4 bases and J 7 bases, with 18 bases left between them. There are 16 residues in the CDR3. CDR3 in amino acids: CASSSRGGGHNSPLHF. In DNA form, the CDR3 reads TGTGCCAGCAGCTCACGAGGTGGGGGCCACAATTCACCCCTCCACTTT. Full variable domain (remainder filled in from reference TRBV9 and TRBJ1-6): DSGVTQTPKHLITATGQRVTLRCSPRSGDLSVYWYQQSLDQGLQFLIQYYNGEERAKGNILERFSAQQFPDLHSELNLSSLELGDSALYFCASSSRGGGHNSPLHFGNGTRLTVT.

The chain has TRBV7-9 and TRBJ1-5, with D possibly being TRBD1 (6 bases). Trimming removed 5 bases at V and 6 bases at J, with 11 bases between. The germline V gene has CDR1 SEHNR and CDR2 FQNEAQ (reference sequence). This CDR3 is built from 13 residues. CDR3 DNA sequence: TGTGCCAGCAGCGACAGGACGGGTCAGCCCCAGCATTTT. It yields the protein CASSDRTGQPQHF.

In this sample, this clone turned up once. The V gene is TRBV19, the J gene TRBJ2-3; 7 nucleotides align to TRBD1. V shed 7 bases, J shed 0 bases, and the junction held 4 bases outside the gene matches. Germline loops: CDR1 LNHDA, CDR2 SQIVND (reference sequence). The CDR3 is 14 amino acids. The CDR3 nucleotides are TGTGCCAGTAATTTGGACAGGAGCACAGATACGCAGTATTTT. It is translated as CASNLDRSTDTQYF.

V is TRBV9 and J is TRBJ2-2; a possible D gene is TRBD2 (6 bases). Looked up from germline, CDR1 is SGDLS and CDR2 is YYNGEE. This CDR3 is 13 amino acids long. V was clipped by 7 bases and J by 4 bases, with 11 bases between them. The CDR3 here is CASGLSLTGELFF. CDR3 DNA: TGTGCCAGCGGACTATCTCTCACCGGGGAGCTGTTTTTT. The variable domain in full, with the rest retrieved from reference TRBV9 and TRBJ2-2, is DSGVTQTPKHLITATGQRVTLRCSPRSGDLSVYWYQQSLDQGLQFLIQYYNGEERAKGNILERFSAQQFPDLHSELNLSSLELGDSALYFCASGLSLTGELFFGEGSRLTVL.

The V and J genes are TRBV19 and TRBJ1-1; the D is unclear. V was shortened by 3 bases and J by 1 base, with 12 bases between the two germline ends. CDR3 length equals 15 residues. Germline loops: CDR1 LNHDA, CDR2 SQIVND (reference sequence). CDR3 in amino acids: CASSISAGTNTEAFF. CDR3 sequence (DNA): TGTGCCAGTAGTATTTCGGCAGGAACGAACACTGAAGCTTTCTTT.

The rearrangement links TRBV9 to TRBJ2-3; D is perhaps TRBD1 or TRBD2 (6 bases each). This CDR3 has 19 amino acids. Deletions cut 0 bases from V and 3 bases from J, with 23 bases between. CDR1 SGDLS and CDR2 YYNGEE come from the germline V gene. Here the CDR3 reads CASSVGPGGGGKRTDTQYF. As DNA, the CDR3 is TGTGCCAGCAGCGTAGGACCTGGTGGGGGCGGGAAAAGGACAGATACGCAGTATTTT.

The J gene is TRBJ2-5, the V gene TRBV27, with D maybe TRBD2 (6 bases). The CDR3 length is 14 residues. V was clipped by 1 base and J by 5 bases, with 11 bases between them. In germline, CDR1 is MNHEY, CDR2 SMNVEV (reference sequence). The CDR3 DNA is TGTGCCAGCAGTTTATTGCGGGGATTGGAGACCCAGTACTTC. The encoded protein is CASSLLRGLETQYF.

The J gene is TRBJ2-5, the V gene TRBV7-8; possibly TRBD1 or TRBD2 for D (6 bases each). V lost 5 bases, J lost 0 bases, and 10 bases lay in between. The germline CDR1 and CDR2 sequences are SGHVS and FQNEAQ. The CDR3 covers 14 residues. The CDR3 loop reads CASSKGGNQETQYF. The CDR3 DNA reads TGTGCCAGCAGCAAGGGGGGAAACCAAGAGACCCAGTACTTC.

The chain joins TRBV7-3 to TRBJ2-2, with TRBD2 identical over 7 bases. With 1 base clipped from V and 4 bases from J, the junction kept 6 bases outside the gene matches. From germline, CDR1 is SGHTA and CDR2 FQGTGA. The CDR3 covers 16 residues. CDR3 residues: CASSLNPAGITGELFF. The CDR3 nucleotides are TGTGCCAGCAGCTTAAATCCAGCGGGGATCACCGGGGAGCTGTTTTTT.

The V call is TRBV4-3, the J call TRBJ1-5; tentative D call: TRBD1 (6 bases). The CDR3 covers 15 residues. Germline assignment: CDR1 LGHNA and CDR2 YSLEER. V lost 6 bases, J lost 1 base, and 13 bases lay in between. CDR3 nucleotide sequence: TGCGCCAGCAGTCGGGGGCTTGGGAGCAATCAGCCCCAGCATTTT. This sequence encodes CASSRGLGSNQPQHF.